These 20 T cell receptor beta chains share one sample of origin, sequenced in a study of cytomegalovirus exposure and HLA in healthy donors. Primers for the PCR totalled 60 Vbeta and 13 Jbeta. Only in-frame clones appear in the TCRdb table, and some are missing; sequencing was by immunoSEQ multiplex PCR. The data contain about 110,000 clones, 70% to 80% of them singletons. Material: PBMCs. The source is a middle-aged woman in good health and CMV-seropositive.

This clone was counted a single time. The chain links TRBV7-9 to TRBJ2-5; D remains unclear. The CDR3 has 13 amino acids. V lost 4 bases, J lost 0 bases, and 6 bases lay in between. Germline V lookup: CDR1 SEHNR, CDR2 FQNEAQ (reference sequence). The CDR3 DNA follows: TGTGCCAGCAGCTCCGTCTACCAAGAGACCCAGTACTTC. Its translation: CASSSVYQETQYF.

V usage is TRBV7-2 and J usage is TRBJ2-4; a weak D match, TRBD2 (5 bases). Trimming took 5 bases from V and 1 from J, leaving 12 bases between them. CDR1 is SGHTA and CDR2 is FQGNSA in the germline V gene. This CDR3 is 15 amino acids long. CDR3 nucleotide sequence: TGTGCCAGCAGCCAACCTCGCGGGGCCAAAAACATTCAGTACTTC. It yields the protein CASSQPRGAKNIQYF.

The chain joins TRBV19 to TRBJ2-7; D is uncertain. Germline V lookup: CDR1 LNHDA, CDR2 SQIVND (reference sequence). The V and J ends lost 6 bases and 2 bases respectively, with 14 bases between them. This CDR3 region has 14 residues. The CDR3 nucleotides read TGTGCCAGTAGCCCTAGACTTGAACCCTACGAGCAGTACTTC. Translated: CASSPRLEPYEQYF. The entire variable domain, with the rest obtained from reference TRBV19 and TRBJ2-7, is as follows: DGGITQSPKYLFRKEGQNVTLSCEQNLNHDAMYWYRQDPGQGLRLIYYSQIVNDFQKGDIAEGYSVSREKKESFPLTVTSAQKNPTAFYLCASSPRLEPYEQYFGPGTRLTVT.

Here the CDR3 DNA reads TGTGCCACCAGCCGACGGACAGGGGGCACTGAAGCTTTCTTT. Protein product: CATSRRTGGTEAFF. The chain joins TRBV15 to TRBJ1-1; 10 bases line up with TRBD1. Trimming cost V 5 bases and J 4 bases; bases outside gene matches: 4. Germline V CDR1 and CDR2: LNHNV, YYDKDF (reference sequence). This CDR3 is 14 amino acids long. Full variable domain (rest looked up from reference TRBV15 and TRBJ1-1): DAMVIQNPRYQVTQFGKPVTLSCSQTLNHNVMYWYQQKSSQAPKLLFHYYDKDFNNEADTPDNFQSRRPNTSFCFLDIRSPGLGDTAMYLCATSRRTGGTEAFFGQGTRLTVV.

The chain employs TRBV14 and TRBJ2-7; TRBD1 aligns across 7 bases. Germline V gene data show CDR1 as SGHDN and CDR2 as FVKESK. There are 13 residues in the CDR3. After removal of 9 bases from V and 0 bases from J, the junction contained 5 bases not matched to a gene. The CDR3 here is CASGQGVSYEQYF. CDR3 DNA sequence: TGTGCCAGTGGGCAGGGGGTCTCCTACGAGCAGTACTTC.

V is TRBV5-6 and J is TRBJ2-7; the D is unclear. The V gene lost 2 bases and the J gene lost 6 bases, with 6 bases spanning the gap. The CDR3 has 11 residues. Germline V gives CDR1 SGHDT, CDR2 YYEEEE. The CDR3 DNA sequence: TGTGCCAGCAGCTTTCTAGGCGAGCAGTACTTC. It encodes CASSFLGEQYF.

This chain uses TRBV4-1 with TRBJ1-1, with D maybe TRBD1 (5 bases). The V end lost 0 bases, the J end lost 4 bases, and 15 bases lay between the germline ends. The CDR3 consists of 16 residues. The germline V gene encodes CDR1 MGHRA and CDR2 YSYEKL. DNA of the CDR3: TGCGCCAGCAGCCAAGAAGGTGGGGCTCTCGGCACTGAAGCTTTCTTT. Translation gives CASSQEGGALGTEAFF.

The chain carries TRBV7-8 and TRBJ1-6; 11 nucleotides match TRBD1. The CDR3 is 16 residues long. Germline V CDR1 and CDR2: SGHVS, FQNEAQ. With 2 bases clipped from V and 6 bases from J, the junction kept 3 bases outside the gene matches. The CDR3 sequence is CASSLRGQGGNSPLHF. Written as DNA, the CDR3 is TGTGCCAGCAGCTTAAGGGGACAGGGGGGTAATTCACCCCTCCACTTT.

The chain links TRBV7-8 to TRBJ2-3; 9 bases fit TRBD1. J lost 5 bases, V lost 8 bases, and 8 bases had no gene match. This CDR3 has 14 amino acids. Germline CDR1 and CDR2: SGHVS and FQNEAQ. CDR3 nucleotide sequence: TGTGCCAGCGCAATAGGGACAGGGATAGATACGCAGTATTTT. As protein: CASAIGTGIDTQYF.

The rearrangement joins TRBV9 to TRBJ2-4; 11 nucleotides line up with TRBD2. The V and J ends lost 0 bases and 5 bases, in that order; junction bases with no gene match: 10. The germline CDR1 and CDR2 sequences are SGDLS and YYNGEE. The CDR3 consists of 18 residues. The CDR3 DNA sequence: TGTGCCAGCAGCGTAGCTAGCGGCACTAGCGGGGGTCAAAACATTCAGTACTTC. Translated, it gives CASSVASGTSGGQNIQYF.

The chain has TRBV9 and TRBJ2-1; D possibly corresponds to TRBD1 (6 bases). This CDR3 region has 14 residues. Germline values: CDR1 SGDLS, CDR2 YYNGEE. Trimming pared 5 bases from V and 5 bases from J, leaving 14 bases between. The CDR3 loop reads CASRPQTGNNEQFF. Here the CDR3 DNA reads TGTGCCAGCAGACCTCAGACAGGTAACAATGAGCAGTTCTTC.

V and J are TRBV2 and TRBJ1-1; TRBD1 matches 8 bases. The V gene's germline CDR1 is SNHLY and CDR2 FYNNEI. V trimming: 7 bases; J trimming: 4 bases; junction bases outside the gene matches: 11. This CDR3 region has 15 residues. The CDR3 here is CASNSPTGGGTEAFF. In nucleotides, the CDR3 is TGTGCCAGCAACTCGCCTACAGGGGGAGGCACTGAAGCTTTCTTT.

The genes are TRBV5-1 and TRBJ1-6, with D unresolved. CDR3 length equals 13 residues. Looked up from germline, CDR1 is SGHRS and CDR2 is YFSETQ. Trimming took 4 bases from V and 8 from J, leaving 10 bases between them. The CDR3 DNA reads TGCGCCAGCAGCGAGGAAAAGCATTCACCCCTCCACTTT. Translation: CASSEEKHSPLHF.

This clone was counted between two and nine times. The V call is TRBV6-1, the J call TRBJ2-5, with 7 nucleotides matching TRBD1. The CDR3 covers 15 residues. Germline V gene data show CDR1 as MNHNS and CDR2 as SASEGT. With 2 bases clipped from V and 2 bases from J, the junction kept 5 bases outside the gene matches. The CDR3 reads CASSEFGGQQETQYF. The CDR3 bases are TGTGCCAGCAGTGAATTTGGGGGACAGCAAGAGACCCAGTACTTC.

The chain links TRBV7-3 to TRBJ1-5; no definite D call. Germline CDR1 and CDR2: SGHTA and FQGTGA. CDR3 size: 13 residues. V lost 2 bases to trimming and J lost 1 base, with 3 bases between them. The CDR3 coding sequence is TGTGCCAGCAGCTTATCAAGCAATCAGCCCCAGCATTTT. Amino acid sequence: CASSLSSNQPQHF.

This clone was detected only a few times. CDR3 nucleotides: TGTGCCAGCAGTGACTCTTTGGGGGCCTATGGCTACACCTTC. Its translation is CASSDSLGAYGYTF. The chain employs TRBV6-4 and TRBJ1-2, with D perhaps TRBD1 (6 bases). V dropped 0 bases and J dropped 4 bases, with 9 bases sitting between them. This CDR3 region has 14 residues. The germline CDR1 and CDR2 sequences are MRHNA and SNTAGT.

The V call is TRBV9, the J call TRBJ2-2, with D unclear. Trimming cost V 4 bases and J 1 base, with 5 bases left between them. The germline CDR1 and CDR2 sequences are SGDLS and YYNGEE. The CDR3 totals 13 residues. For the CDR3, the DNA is TGTGCCAGCAGCCACGGGAACACCGGGGAGCTGTTTTTT. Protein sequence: CASSHGNTGELFF.

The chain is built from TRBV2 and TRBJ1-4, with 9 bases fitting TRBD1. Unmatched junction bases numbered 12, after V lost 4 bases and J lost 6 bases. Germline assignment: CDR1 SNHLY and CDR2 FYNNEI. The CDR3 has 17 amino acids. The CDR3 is CASSGLEKGQGDEKLFF. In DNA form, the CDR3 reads TGTGCCAGCAGTGGGCTAGAGAAGGGACAGGGTGATGAAAAACTGTTTTTT. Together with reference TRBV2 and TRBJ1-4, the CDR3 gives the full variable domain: EPEVTQTPSHQVTQMGQEVILRCVPISNHLYFYWYRQILGQKVEFLVSFYNNEISEKSEIFDDQFSVERPDGSNFTLKIRSTKLEDSAMYFCASSGLEKGQGDEKLFFGSGTQLSVL.

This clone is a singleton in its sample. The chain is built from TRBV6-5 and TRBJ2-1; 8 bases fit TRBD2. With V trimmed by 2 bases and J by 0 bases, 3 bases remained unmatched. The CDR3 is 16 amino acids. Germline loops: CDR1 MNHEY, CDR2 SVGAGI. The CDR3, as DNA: TGTGCCAGCAGTTACGAGCGGGGGAGCTCCTACAATGAGCAGTTCTTC. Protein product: CASSYERGSSYNEQFF.

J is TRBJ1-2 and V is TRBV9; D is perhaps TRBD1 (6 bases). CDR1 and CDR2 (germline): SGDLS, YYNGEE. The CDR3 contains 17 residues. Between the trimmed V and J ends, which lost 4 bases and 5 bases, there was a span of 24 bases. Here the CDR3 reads CASSPQRGGGQAYGYTF. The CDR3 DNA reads TGTGCCAGCAGCCCTCAGCGAGGGGGGGGCCAGGCATATGGCTACACCTTC.